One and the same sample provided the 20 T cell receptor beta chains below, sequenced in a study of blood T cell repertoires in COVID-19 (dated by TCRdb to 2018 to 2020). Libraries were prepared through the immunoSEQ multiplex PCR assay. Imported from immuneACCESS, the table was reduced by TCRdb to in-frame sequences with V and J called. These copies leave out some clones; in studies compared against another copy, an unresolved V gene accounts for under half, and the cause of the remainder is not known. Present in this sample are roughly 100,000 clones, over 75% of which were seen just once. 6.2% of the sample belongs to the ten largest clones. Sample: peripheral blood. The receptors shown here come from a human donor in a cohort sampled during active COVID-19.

The CDR3 loop reads CASTPDRGFNIQYF. The CDR3 bases are TGTGCCAGTACTCCTGACCGGGGGTTCAACATTCAGTACTTC. J is TRBJ2-4 and V is TRBV19, with D perhaps matching TRBD2 (6 bases). CDR1 and CDR2 (germline): LNHDA, SQIVND (reference sequence). The V and J ends lost 7 bases and 7 bases respectively, with 17 bases between them. The CDR3 has 14 residues. Drawing the rest from reference TRBV19 and TRBJ2-4, the complete variable domain is DGGITQSPKYLFRKEGQNVTLSCEQNLNHDAMYWYRQDPGQGLRLIYYSQIVNDFQKGDIAEGYSVSREKKESFPLTVTSAQKNPTAFYLCASTPDRGFNIQYFGAGTRLSVL.

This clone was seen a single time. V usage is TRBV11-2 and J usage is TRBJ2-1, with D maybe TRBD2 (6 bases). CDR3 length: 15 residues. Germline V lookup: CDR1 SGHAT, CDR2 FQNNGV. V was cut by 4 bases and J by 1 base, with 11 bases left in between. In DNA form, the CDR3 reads TGTGCCAGCAGCTCGACTAGGAGTTCCTACAATGAGCAGTTCTTC. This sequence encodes CASSSTRSSYNEQFF.

CDR3 bases: TGTGCCAGCACCAGGAGGAGTGAATACACAGATACGCAGTATTTT. Protein: CASTRRSEYTDTQYF. This chain links TRBV28 with TRBJ2-3, with D tentatively TRBD2 (5 bases). V lost 7 bases and J lost 2, with 16 bases in between. CDR1 MDHEN and CDR2 SYDVKM come from the germline V gene. The CDR3 extends over 15 amino acids.

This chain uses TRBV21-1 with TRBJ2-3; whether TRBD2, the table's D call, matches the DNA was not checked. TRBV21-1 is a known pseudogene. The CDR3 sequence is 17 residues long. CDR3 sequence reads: CASSHPDGSASTDTQYF. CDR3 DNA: TGTGCCAGCAGCCACCCTGACGGGAGCGCAAGCACAGATACGCAGTATTTT.

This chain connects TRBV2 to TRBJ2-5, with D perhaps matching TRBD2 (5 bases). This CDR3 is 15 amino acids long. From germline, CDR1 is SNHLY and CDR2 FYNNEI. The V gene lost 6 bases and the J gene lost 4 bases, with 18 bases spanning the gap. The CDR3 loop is CASRADSRYGETQYF. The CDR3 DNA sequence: TGTGCCAGCAGAGCGGATTCCCGCTACGGAGAGACCCAGTACTTC.

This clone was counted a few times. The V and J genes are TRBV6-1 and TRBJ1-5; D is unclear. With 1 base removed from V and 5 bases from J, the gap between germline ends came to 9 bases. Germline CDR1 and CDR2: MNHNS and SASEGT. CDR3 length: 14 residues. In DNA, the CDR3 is TGTGCCAGCAGTGAAGTTCAGGTTGATCAGCCCCAGCATTTT. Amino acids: CASSEVQVDQPQHF.

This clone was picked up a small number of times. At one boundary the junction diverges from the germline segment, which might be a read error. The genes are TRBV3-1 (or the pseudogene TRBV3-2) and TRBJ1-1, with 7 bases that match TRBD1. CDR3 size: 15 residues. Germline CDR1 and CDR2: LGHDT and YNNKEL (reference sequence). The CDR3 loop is CASSQDREVTTEAFF. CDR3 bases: TGTGCCAGCAGTCAAGACAGGGAAGTTACCACTGAAGCTTTCTTT.

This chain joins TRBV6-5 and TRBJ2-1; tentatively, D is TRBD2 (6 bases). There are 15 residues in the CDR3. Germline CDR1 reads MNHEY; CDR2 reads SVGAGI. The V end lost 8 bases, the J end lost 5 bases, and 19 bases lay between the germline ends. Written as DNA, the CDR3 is TGTGCCAGCCGTTTTCTATCGGGCGGGAACAATGAGCAGTTCTTC. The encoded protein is CASRFLSGGNNEQFF.

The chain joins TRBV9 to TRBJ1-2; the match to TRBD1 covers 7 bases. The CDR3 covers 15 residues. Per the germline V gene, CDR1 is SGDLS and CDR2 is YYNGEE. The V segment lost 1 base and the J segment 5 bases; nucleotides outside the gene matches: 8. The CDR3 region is CASSVSEGTAYGYTF. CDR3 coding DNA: TGTGCCAGCAGCGTATCGGAAGGGACAGCGTATGGCTACACCTTC.

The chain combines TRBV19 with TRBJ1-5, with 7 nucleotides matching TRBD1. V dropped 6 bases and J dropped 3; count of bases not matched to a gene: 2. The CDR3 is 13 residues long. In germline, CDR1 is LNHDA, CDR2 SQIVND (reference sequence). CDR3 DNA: TGTGCCAGTAGAGGACAGGTCAATCAGCCCCAGCATTTT. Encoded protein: CASRGQVNQPQHF.

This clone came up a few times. The CDR3 loop is CASSPLKSGRTTDTQYF. The CDR3 DNA is TGTGCCAGCAGCCCTCTAAAGAGCGGGAGGACCACAGATACGCAGTATTTT. The rearrangement uses TRBV13 and TRBJ2-3, with 9 bases identical to TRBD2. Germline lookup yields CDR1 PRHDT and CDR2 FYEKMQ (reference sequence). V lost 5 bases and J lost 2; bases outside the gene matches: 11. The CDR3 sequence is 17 residues long.

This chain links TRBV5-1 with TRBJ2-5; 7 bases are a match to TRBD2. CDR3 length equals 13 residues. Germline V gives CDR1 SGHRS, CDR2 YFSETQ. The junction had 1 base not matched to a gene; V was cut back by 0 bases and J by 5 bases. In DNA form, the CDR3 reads TGCGCCAGCAGCTTGGGAGCGGGGGAGACCCAGTACTTC. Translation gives CASSLGAGETQYF. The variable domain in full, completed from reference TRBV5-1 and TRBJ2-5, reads KAGVTQTPRYLIKTRGQQVTLSCSPISGHRSVSWYQQTPGQGLQFLFEYFSETQRNKGNFPGRFSGRQFSNSRSEMNVSTLELGDSALYLCASSLGAGETQYFGPGTRLLVL.

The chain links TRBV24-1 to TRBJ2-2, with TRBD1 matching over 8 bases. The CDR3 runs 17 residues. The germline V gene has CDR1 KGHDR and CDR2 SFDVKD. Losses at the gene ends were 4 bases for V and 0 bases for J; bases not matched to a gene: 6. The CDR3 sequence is CATSEGTGQANTGELFF. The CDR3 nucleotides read TGTGCCACCAGTGAAGGAACGGGACAGGCGAACACCGGGGAGCTGTTTTTT.

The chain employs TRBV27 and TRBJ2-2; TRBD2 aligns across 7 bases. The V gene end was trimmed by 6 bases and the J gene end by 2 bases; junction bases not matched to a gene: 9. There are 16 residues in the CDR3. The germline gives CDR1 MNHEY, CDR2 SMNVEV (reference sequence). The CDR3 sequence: CASRDERGTNTGELFF. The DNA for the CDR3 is TGTGCCAGCAGGGACGAGCGGGGTACTAACACCGGGGAGCTGTTTTTT.

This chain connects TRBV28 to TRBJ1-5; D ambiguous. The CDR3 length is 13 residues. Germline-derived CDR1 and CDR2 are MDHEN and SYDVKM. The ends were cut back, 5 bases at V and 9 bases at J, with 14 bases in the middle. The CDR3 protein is CASSHPPGGPQHF. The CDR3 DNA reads TGTGCCAGCAGTCACCCCCCGGGAGGGCCCCAGCATTTT. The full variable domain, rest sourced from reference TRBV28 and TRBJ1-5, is DVKVTQSSRYLVKRTGEKVFLECVQDMDHENMFWYRQDPGLGLRLIYFSYDVKMKEKGDIPEGYSVSREKKERFSLILESASTNQTSMYLCASSHPPGGPQHFGDGTRLSIL.

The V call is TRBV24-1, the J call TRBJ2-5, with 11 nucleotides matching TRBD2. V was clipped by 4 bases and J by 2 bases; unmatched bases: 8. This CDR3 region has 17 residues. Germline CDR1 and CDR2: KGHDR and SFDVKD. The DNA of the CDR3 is TGTGCCACCAGTGACCGCGGACTAGCGGGCCTACAAGAGACCCAGTACTTC. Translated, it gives CATSDRGLAGLQETQYF.

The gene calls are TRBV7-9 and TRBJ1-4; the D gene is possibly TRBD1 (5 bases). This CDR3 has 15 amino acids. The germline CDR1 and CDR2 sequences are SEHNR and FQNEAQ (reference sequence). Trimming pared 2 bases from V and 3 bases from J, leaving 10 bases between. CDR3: CASSLYWGANEKLFF. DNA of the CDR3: TGTGCCAGCAGCTTATATTGGGGGGCTAATGAAAAACTGTTTTTT.

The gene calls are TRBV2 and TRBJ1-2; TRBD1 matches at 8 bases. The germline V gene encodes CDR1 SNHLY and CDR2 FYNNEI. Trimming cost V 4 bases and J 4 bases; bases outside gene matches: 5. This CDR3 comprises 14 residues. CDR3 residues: CASSARQGTYGYTF. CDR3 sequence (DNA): TGTGCCAGCAGTGCCAGACAGGGGACCTATGGCTACACCTTC.

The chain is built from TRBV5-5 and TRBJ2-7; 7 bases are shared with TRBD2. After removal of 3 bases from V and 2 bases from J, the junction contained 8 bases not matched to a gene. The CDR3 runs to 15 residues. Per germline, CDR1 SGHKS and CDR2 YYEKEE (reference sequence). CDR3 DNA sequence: TGTGCCAGCAGCTCCAACCCGGGAGGCCCCTACGAGCAGTACTTC. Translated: CASSSNPGGPYEQYF. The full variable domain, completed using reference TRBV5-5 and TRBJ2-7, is DAGVTQSPTHLIKTRGQQVTLRCSPISGHKSVSWYQQVLGQGPQFIFQYYEKEERGRGNFPDRFSARQFPNYSSELNVNALLLGDSALYLCASSSNPGGPYEQYFGPGTRLTVT.

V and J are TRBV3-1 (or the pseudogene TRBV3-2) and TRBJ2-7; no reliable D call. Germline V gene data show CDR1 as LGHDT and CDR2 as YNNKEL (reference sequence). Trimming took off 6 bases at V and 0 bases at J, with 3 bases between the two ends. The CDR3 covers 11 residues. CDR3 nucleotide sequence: TGTGCCAGCAGTCACTCCTACGAGCAGTACTTC. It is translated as CASSHSYEQYF.